Listed below are T cell receptor beta chains from one sample, sequenced in a study of blood T cell repertoires in COVID-19. Produced via immunoSEQ multiplex PCR; TCRdb's table is partial and in-frame only. The data contain about 160,000 clones, less than 90% of them singletons. The sample taken for sequencing was peripheral blood. These receptors were taken from a man younger than 35 with active or convalescent COVID-19. CDR3s leave out the opening cysteine and the closing phenylalanine or tryptophan. D genes are given only for firm matches.

>TRBJ1-2|10|NA|TRBV7-9
ASSPQSYGYT
>TRBJ1-1|12|NA|TRBV3-1/TRBV3-2
ASSPSRFDTEAF
>TRBJ2-3|13|TRBD2|TRBV7-3
ASSRAGGATDTQY
>TRBJ2-7|13|TRBD2|TRBV11-1
ASSRSGVSSYEQY
>TRBJ1-3|13|NA|TRBV5-1
ASSLDSNSGNTIY
>TRBJ2-5|11|NA|TRBV5-6
ASRTGIQETQY
>TRBJ1-6|12|NA|TRBV5-4
ASSGGQHNSPLH
>TRBJ2-5|12|TRBD2|TRBV5-1
ASSLGGPSETQY
>TRBJ1-6|11|NA|TRBV5-1
ASSSDSNSPLH
>TRBJ2-7|12|TRBD1|TRBV5-4
ASSGGQATDEQY
>TRBJ1-2|10|NA|TRBV2
ASSVGGSGYT
>TRBJ1-3|15|TRBD1|TRBV4-2
ASSQVVWGQSGNTIY
>TRBJ1-4|13|TRBD1|TRBV18
ASSPLGQGNEKLF
>TRBJ1-1|13|TRBD1|TRBV7-2
ASSSWDRGRTEAF
>TRBJ2-7|12|NA|TRBV5-1
ASSLGGDSDEQY
>TRBJ2-7|15|TRBD2|TRBV7-3
ASSFHPTSGRAYEQY
>TRBJ1-3|14|NA|TRBV19
ASSILGTYSGNTIY
>TRBJ2-3|13|NA|TRBV5-1
ASSLIGENTDTQY
>TRBJ2-1|19|TRBD2|TRBV20-1
SASPLARLAQKLSSYNEQF
>TRBJ2-2|14|TRBD1|TRBV3-1/TRBV3-2
ASSHGTGALTGELF
>TRBJ2-7|12|TRBD1|TRBV19
ASSGTGGRGEQY
>TRBJ2-3|14|TRBD2|TRBV3-1/TRBV3-2
ASSPLWGGSTATQY
>TRBJ1-2|11|NA|TRBV6-5
ASNPGNNYGYT
>TRBJ1-2|12|NA|TRBV5-1
ASSETQNNYGYT
>TRBJ2-2|12|NA|TRBV10-3
AISESAATGELF
>TRBJ2-7|12|TRBD1|TRBV6-6
ASRPGQGVDEQY
>TRBJ1-2|11|NA|TRBV6-5
ASSLLEGYGYT
>TRBJ2-3|11|TRBD2|TRBV19
ASRLAGGDTQY
>TRBJ2-1|14|TRBD2|TRBV6-2/TRBV6-3
ASSYPGLAGRTVHF
>TRBJ1-1|12|TRBD1|TRBV6-5
ASSQGGLNTEAF
>TRBJ1-2|13|TRBD1|TRBV5-4
ASSLDQGEWYGYT
>TRBJ2-3|13|TRBD2|TRBV5-1
ASSLAGARTDTQY
>TRBJ2-1|12|NA|TRBV29-1
SVGGDGRYNEQF
>TRBJ1-1|13|TRBD1|TRBV7-8
ASSSLTGGGTEAF
>TRBJ2-7|13|NA|TRBV7-9
ASSLRGTFSYEQY
>TRBJ2-5|13|NA|TRBV19
ASSIGGGPRETQY
>TRBJ1-2|13|NA|TRBV5-6
ASSLVGGANYGYT
>TRBJ2-5|15|TRBD2|TRBV27
ASGPLGLAGNKETQY
>TRBJ1-6|12|NA|TRBV27
ASSLGRDNSPLH
>TRBJ1-1|11|NA|TRBV15
ATSRDRFTEAF
>TRBJ1-4|12|NA|TRBV30
AWSVGGAWEKLF
>TRBJ1-2|12|TRBD1|TRBV24-1
ATSDRQGKYGYT
>TRBJ2-2|18|TRBD2|TRBV9
ASSTQIAGGSSPNTGELF
>TRBJ2-3|12|NA|TRBV7-2
ASSPELPTDTQY
>TRBJ1-1|9|NA|TRBV12-3/TRBV12-4
ASSLSNAAF
>TRBJ2-7|16|TRBD2|TRBV14
ASSHFKMATSGVYEQY
>TRBJ2-2|14|TRBD2|TRBV9
ASSVFGGGNTGELF